This T cell receptor (beta chain) was captured in a study of blood T cell repertoires in COVID-19 (dated by TCRdb to 2018 to 2021). In terms of the full investigation: Collaborator samples came from the United States, Italy and Spain and covered acute and convalescent phases of COVID-19. Subjects who had been exposed to COVID-19, were actively infected with it, or had recovered from it provided the deeply sampled blood TCRbeta repertoires that made up the dataset. The repertoires were made available in a free public database intended to serve as a resource for research on the immune response to SARS-CoV-2. The samples were drawn from two sources: the first 160 participants of the ongoing ImmuneRACE study, and some 1,300 subjects contributed by 6 global collaborators. A de-identified subject ID, COVID-19 status, age in years and sex were almost always included in the sample metadata. Where HLA class I and class II types were available, the types were taken from metadata supplied by the sample provider, not from assay-based typing. The prospective study material was composed of cDNA or gDNA derived from T cells, B-cell-depleted T cells, or PBMCs.

Results and caveats for the whole study, not just this receptor: Clinical and demographic metadata were provided uncurated, with the amount varying by source and participant.

The immunoSEQ Assay, a bias-controlled multiplex PCR, was used to amplify TCRbeta CDR3 regions from genomic DNA. The paper's processing steps were these. Nucleated cell counts per sample were estimated from amplification of reference gene primers within the assay. To quantify the absolute abundance of each unique TCRbeta CDR3 rearrangement, sequence reads were collapsed and filtered. Productive Simpson clonality was computed per sample as the square root of Simpson's diversity index over productive rearrangements. TCRdb retrieved this table from immuneACCESS and kept in-frame rearrangements only. Not all clones are present; in checked studies, unresolved V genes account for under half, and no reason is known for the remainder. V, J and clone size are taken as reported in that table, and D and trimming were inferred from the DNA itself. Present in this sample are around 280,000 clones, about 89% of which were seen just once. About 1.7% of the sample is taken by the ten largest.

The CDR3 runs 13 residues from the cysteine to the phenylalanine. Just CDR3 DNA is preserved here, 39 bases in frame from base 1. For CDR1 and CDR2, the germline V gene lists SGDLS and YYNGEE. At the junction V is shortened by 3 bases and J by 4 bases; bases outside the gene matches: 3. Participants in the prospective study were enrolled through a virtual design, were aged 18 to 89 years, and lived in roughly 26 United States geographic areas. In the prospective study, cohorts were assigned on the basis of participant-reported clinical history obtained from a screening survey and a study questionnaire. Recovered participants in ImmuneRACE Cohort 3 were defined as having two consecutive negative NP/OP PCR tests, clearance from a healthcare professional, or resolution of symptoms. Each participant in the prospective study had whole blood, serum and a nasopharyngeal or oropharyngeal swab collected by mobile phlebotomists. Prospective study participants could optionally give additional blood draws and questionnaires over a roughly 2-month period. Prospective study blood samples were shipped either frozen or at room temperature before DNA extraction.

Comment on this clone: The clone's antigen remains unknown. The record has no base qualities; no much larger clone is one base away.

This TCR was sampled from a woman in her forties who had recovered from COVID-19. The rearrangement joined TRBV9 to TRBJ1-2; 7 bases in the junction line up with TRBD1. Sequencing input: PBMCs or T cells enriched from blood (not recorded which). The DNA reads TGTGCCAGCAGCGAAAGGACAGGCTATGGCTACACCTTC. This sequence encodes CASSERTGYGYTF.